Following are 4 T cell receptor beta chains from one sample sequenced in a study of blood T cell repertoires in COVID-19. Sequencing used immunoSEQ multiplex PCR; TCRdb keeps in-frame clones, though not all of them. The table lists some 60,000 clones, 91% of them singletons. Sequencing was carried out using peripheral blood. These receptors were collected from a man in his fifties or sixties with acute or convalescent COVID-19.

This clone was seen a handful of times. The CDR3 coding sequence is TGTGCCAGCAGCTTGCTCAGACAGGGTCTTTGGATTTCACCCCTCCACTTT. This translates into CASSLLRQGLWISPLHF. V usage is TRBV5-5 and J usage is TRBJ1-6, with 7 bases aligning to TRBD1. With V trimmed by 1 base and J by 9 bases, 13 bases remained unmatched. Germline assignment: CDR1 SGHKS and CDR2 YYEKEE (reference sequence). The CDR3 loop spans 17 amino acids.

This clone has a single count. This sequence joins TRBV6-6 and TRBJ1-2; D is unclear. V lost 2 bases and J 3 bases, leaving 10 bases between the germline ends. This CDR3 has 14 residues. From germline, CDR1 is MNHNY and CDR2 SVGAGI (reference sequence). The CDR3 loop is CASSYSPPDYGYTF. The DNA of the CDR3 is TGTGCCAGCAGTTACAGTCCCCCAGACTATGGCTACACCTTC.

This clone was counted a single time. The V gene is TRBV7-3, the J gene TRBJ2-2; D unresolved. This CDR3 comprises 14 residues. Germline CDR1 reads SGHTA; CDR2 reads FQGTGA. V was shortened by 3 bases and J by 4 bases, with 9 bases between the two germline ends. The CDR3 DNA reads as TGTGCCAGCAGCTTGAGCCCCGCCACCGGGGAGCTGTTTTTT. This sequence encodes CASSLSPATGELFF.

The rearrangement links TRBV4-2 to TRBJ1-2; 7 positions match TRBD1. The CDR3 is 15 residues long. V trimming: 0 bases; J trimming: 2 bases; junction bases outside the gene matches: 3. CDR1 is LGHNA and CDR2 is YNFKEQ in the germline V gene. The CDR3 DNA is TGTGCCAGCAGCCAAGAGTCGACAGGGAACTATGGCTACACCTTC. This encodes CASSQESTGNYGYTF.